The 2 T cell receptor beta chains below were found in one sample sequenced in a study of Ad26.COV2.S vaccination and SARS-CoV-2 variants. Some clones are missing from TCRdb's copy, which holds only in-frame ones; the method was immunoSEQ multiplex PCR. Of roughly 100,000 clones detected, 80% appear once; the ten largest clones hold roughly a sixth. The sequencing here drew on peripheral blood, taken after recovery from COVID-19. These receptors all come from a human donor who had recovered from COVID-19.

The rearrangement links TRBV7-9 to TRBJ2-1; D perhaps matches TRBD2 (7 bases). V dropped 5 bases and J dropped 7 bases, with 24 bases sitting between them. The CDR3 spans 17 residues. The germline V gene encodes CDR1 SEHNR and CDR2 FQNEAQ (reference sequence). The CDR3 DNA reads TGTGCCAGCAGCCTCAGAGTGGGCGGGGGCCTGGGGAATGAGCAGTTCTTC. This encodes CASSLRVGGGLGNEQFF. Complete variable domain (other parts from reference TRBV7-9 and TRBJ2-1): DTGVSQNPRHKITKRGQNVTFRCDPISEHNRLYWYRQTLGQGPEFLTYFQNEAQLEKSRLLSDRFSAERPKGSFSTLEIQRTEQGDSAMYLCASSLRVGGGLGNEQFFGPGTRLTVL.

The J gene is TRBJ2-5, the V gene TRBV18; no clear D gene. The CDR3 extends over 12 amino acids. V was clipped by 3 bases and J by 2 bases, with 4 bases between them. Germline-derived CDR1 and CDR2 are KGHSH and LQKENI. Here the CDR3 reads CASSPTQETQYF. The CDR3 bases are TGTGCCAGCTCACCTACGCAAGAGACCCAGTACTTC. Based on the CDR3 plus reference TRBV18 and TRBJ2-5, the full variable domain is NAGVMQNPRHLVRRRGQEARLRCSPMKGHSHVYWYRQLPEEGLKFMVYLQKENIIDESGMPKERFSAEFPKEGPSILRIQQVVRGDSAAYFCASSPTQETQYFGPGTRLLVL.